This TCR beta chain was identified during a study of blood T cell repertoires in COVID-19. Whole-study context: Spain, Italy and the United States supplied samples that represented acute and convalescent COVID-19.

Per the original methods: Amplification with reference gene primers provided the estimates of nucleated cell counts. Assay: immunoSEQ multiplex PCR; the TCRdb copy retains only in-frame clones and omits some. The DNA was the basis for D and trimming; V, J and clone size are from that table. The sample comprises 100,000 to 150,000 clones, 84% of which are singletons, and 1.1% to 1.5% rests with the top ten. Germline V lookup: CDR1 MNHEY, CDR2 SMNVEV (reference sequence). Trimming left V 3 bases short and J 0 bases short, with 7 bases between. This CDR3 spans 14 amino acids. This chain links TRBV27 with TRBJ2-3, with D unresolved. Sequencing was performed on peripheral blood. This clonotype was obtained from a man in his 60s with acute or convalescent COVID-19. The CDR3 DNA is TGTGCCAGCAGTTTCTTTTCGAGCACAGATACGCAGTATTTT. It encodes CASSFFSSTDTQYF.